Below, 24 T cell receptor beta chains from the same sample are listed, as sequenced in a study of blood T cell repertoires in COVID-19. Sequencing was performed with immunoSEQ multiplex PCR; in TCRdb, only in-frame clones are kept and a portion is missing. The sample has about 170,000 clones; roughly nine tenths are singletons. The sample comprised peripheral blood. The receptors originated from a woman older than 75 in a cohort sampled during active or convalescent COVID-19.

The CDR3 region is CASSQVGPTSAQYF. The CDR3 DNA sequence: TGTGCCAGCAGCCAAGTTGGACCCACTAGCGCGCAGTATTTT. The chain employs TRBV3-1 (or the pseudogene TRBV3-2) and TRBJ2-3; 7 positions match TRBD2. Germline V gene data show CDR1 as LGHDT and CDR2 as YNNKEL (reference sequence). The CDR3 is made up of 14 amino acids. The J segment lost 10 bases and the V segment lost 1 base, leaving 8 bases of the junction unmatched.

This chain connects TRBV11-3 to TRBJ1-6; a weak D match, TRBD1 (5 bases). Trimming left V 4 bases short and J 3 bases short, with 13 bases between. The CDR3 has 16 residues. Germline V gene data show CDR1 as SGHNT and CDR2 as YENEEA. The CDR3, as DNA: TGTGCCAGCAGCTCCAGGGCCTCCTTCTATAATTCACCCCTCCACTTT. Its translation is CASSSRASFYNSPLHF.

The CDR3 coding sequence is TGTGCCTGGATAGTAAGGGGCGAGGAGACTGAAGCTTTCTTT. Translated, it gives CAWIVRGEETEAFF. The gene calls are TRBV30 and TRBJ1-1; a possible D gene is TRBD1 (5 bases). CDR3 length: 14 amino acids. V was shortened by 4 bases and J by 5 bases, with 17 bases between the two germline ends. Germline CDR1 GTSNPN, CDR2 SVGIG (reference sequence). Combining the CDR3 with reference TRBV30 and TRBJ1-1 gives the whole variable domain SQTIHQWPATLVQPVGSPLSLECTVEGTSNPNLYWYRQAAGRGLQLLFYSVGIGQISSEVPQNLSASRPQDRQFILSSKKLLLSDSGFYLCAWIVRGEETEAFFGQGTRLTVV.

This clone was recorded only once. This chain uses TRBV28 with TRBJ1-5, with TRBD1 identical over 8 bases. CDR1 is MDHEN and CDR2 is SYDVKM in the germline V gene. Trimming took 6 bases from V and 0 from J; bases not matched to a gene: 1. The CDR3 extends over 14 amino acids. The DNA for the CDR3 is TGTGCCAGCAGGACAGGGGCTAGCAATCAGCCCCAGCATTTT. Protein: CASRTGASNQPQHF.

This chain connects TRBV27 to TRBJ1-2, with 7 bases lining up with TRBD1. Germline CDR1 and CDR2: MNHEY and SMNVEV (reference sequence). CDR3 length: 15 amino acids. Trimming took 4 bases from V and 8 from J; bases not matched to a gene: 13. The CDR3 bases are TGTGCCAGCAGTTCATCCACGGACAGGACCAGGGGCTACACCTTC. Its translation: CASSSSTDRTRGYTF.

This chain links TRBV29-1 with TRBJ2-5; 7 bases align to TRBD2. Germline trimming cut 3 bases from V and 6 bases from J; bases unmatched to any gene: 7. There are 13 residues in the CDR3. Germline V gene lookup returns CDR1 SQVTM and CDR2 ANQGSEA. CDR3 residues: CSVDKTGGKTQYF. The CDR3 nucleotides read TGCAGCGTTGATAAAACGGGGGGAAAGACCCAGTACTTC.

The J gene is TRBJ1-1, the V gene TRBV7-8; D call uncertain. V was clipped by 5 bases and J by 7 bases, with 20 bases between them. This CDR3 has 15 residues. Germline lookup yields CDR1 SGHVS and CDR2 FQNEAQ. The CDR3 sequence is CASSVRTRVGSEAFF. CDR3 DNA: TGTGCCAGCAGCGTCCGGACGCGGGTTGGGAGTGAAGCTTTCTTT.

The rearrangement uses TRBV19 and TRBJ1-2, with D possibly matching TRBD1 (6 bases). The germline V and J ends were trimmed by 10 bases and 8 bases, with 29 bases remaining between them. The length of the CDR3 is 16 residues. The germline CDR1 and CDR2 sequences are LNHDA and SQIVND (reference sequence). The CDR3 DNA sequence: TGTGCCACCACCGACCAGAGGGCCGACAGGAACACGGGCTACACCTTC. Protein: CATTDQRADRNTGYTF.

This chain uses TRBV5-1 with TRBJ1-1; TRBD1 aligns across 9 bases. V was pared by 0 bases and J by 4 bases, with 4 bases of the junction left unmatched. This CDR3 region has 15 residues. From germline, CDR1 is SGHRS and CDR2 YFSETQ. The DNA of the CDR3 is TGCGCCAGCAGCTTGGGGAGACAGGGGGGCACTGAAGCTTTCTTT. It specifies CASSLGRQGGTEAFF.

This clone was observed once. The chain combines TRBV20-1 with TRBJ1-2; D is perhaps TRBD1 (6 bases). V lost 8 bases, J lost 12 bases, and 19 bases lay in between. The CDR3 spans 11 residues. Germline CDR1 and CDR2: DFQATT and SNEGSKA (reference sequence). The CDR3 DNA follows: TGCAGTCCTTGGCCGGACCAGGGGCACACCTTC. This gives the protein CSPWPDQGHTF.

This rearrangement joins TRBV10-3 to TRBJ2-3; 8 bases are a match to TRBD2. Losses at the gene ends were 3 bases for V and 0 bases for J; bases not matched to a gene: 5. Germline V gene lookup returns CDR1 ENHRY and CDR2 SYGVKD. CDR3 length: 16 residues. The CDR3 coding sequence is TGTGCCATCAGTGACCCGGCTAGCGGGAGCACAGATACGCAGTATTTT. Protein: CAISDPASGSTDTQYF.

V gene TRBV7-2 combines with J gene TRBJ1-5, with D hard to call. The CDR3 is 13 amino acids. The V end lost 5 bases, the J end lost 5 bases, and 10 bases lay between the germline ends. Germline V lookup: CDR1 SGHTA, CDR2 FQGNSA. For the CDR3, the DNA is TGTGCCAGCAGCCCTAGTTTAGATCAGCCCCAGCATTTT. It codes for CASSPSLDQPQHF.

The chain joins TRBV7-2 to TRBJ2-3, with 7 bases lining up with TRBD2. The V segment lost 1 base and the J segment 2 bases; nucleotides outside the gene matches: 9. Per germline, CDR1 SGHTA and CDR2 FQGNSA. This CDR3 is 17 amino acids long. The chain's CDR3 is CASSLVLGAGHTDTQYF. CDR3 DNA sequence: TGTGCCAGCAGCTTAGTGCTTGGAGCGGGGCACACAGATACGCAGTATTTT.

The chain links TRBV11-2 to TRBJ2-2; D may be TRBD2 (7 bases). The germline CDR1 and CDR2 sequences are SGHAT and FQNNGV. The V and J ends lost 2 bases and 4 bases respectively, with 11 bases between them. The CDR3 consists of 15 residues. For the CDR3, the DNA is TGTGCCAGCAGCTTAACGGGGGGCACCACCGGGGAGCTGTTTTTT. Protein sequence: CASSLTGGTTGELFF.

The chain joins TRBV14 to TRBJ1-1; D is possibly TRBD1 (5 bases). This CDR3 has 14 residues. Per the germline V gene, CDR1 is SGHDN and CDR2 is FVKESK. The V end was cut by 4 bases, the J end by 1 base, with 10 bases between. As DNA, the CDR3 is TGTGCCAGCAGCCGGGGGAGGGGGAACACTGAAGCTTTCTTT. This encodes CASSRGRGNTEAFF.

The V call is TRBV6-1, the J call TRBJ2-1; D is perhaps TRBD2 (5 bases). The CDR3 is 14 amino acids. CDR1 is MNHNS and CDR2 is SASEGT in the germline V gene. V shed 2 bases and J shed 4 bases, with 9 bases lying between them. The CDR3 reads CASSESGVYNEQFF. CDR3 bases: TGTGCCAGCAGTGAAAGCGGAGTTTACAATGAGCAGTTCTTC.

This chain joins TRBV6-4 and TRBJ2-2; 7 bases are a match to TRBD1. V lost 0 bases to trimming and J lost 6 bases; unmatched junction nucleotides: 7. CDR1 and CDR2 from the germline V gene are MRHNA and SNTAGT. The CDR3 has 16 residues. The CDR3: CASSDSSKGAPGELFF. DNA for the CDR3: TGTGCCAGCAGTGACTCGTCGAAGGGGGCTCCCGGGGAGCTGTTTTTT.

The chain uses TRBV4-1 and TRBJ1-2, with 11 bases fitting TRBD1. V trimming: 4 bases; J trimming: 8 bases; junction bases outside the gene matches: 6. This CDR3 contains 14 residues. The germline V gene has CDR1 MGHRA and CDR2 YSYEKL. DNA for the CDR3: TGCGCCAGCAGCCCCGGGGACAGGGGGACAGGCTACACCTTC. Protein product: CASSPGDRGTGYTF.

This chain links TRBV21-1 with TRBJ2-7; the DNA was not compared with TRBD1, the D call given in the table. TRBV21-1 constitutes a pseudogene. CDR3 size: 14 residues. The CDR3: CASSDRGLTYEQYF. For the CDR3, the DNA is TGTGCCAGCAGCGACAGGGGACTAACCTACGAGCAGTACTTC.

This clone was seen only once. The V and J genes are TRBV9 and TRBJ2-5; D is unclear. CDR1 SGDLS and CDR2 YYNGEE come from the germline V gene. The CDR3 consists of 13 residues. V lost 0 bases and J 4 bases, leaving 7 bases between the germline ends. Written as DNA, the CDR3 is TGTGCCAGCAGCGTAGGCGTAGCAGAGACCCAGTACTTC. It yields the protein CASSVGVAETQYF.

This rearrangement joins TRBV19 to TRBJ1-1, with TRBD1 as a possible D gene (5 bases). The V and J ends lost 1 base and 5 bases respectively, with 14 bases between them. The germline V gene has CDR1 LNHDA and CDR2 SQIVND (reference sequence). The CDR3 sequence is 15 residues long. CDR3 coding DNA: TGTGCCAGTAGTATAGCGGGAGGGGTGAGTACTGAAGCTTTCTTT. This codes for CASSIAGGVSTEAFF.

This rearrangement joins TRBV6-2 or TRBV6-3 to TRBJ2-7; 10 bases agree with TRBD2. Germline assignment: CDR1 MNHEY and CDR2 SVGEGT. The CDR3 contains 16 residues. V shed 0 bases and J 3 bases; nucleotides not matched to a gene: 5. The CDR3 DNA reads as TGTGCCAGCAGTTACTCGAGGACTAGCGGCAACTACGAGCAGTACTTC. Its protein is CASSYSRTSGNYEQYF.

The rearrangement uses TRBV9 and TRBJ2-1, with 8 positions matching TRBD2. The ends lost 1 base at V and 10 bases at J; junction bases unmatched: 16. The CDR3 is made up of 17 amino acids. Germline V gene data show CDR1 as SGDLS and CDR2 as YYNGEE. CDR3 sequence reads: CASSVRGIAGREGEQFF. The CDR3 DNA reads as TGTGCCAGCAGCGTAAGGGGGATAGCGGGGCGTGAGGGGGAGCAGTTCTTC. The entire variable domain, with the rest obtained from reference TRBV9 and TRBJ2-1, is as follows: DSGVTQTPKHLITATGQRVTLRCSPRSGDLSVYWYQQSLDQGLQFLIQYYNGEERAKGNILERFSAQQFPDLHSELNLSSLELGDSALYFCASSVRGIAGREGEQFFGPGTRLTVL.

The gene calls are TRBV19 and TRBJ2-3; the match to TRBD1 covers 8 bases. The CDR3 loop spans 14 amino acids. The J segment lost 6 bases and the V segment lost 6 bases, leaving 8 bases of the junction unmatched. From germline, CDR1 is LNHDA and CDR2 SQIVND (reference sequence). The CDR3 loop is CASRRGTGLDTQYF. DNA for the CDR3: TGTGCCAGTAGGCGCGGGACAGGACTTGATACGCAGTATTTT.